These 8 T cell receptor beta chains were sequenced from one sample in a study of blood T cell repertoires in COVID-19. Clones were sequenced by immunoSEQ multiplex PCR, and TCRdb holds only the in-frame ones, with some missing. In the table there are roughly 280,000 clones, 85% to 95% of which are singletons. Sequencing was done on a sample of PBMCs or T cells enriched from blood (not recorded which). These receptors originate from a middle-aged man who had been exposed to COVID-19.

The chain joins TRBV4-1 to TRBJ1-2; D remains ambiguous. V shed 2 bases and J shed 4 bases, with 11 bases lying between them. CDR3 length: 14 residues. Germline assignment: CDR1 MGHRA and CDR2 YSYEKL. The CDR3 region has the DNA TGCGCCAGCAGCCAAAAGCGGATCGGCTATGGCTACACCTTC. It codes for CASSQKRIGYGYTF.

The sample holds one count of this clone. This sequence joins TRBV9 and TRBJ1-1, with a weak D call TRBD1 (6 bases). This CDR3 is built from 14 residues. Germline values: CDR1 SGDLS, CDR2 YYNGEE. Trimming took 4 bases from V and 5 from J, leaving 15 bases between them. The CDR3 coding sequence is TGTGCCAGCAGCCTTACTGGGGGCCGGACTGAAGCTTTCTTT. Translation gives CASSLTGGRTEAFF.

The chain combines TRBV19 with TRBJ1-1, with TRBD1 matching over 7 bases. The CDR3 extends over 17 amino acids. After removal of 3 bases from V and 5 bases from J, the junction contained 15 bases not matched to a gene. The V gene's germline CDR1 is LNHDA and CDR2 SQIVND (reference sequence). CDR3 sequence (DNA): TGTGCCAGTAGTATGGGGGAGGACAGGATTATTTGGACTGAAGCTTTCTTT. Protein: CASSMGEDRIIWTEAFF. Full variable domain (remainder filled in from reference TRBV19 and TRBJ1-1): DGGITQSPKYLFRKEGQNVTLSCEQNLNHDAMYWYRQDPGQGLRLIYYSQIVNDFQKGDIAEGYSVSREKKESFPLTVTSAQKNPTAFYLCASSMGEDRIIWTEAFFGQGTRLTVV.

The chain is built from TRBV18 and TRBJ2-5; D not certain. Germline lookup yields CDR1 KGHSH and CDR2 LQKENI. The CDR3 has 14 residues. Trimming took off 0 bases at V and 3 bases at J, with 8 bases between the two ends. The CDR3 bases are TGTGCCAGCTCACCACCGAATTTAGAAGAGACCCAGTACTTC. It codes for CASSPPNLEETQYF.

This clone showed up just once. The gene calls are TRBV5-1 and TRBJ2-4; possible D gene TRBD1, 5 bases. Germline values: CDR1 SGHRS, CDR2 YFSETQ. V lost 1 base to trimming and J lost 8 bases, with 10 bases between them. The CDR3 sequence is 13 residues long. CDR3 DNA sequence: TGCGCCAGCAGCTTGTCCAGGGCAGACATTCAGTACTTC. This encodes CASSLSRADIQYF.

The V gene is TRBV29-1, the J gene TRBJ2-7; tentative D call: TRBD1 (6 bases). Trimming stripped 2 bases from V and 7 bases from J, with 18 bases between. CDR1 and CDR2 from the germline V gene are SQVTM and ANQGSEA. This CDR3 comprises 14 residues. The CDR3 bases are TGCAGCGTTGAATCCCCGACAGGCGGTCGGGAGCAGTACTTC. Its protein is CSVESPTGGREQYF.

Worth noting for this clone: The same CDR3 also results from other DNA sequences found in this sample. This rearrangement joins TRBV7-9 to TRBJ1-2; D gene ambiguous. The V gene's germline CDR1 is SEHNR and CDR2 FQNEAQ (reference sequence). The CDR3 has 12 amino acids. Between the trimmed V and J ends, which lost 1 base and 4 bases, there was a span of 4 bases. CDR3 protein: CASSLEPYGYTF. CDR3 DNA: TGTGCCAGCAGCTTAGAGCCCTATGGCTACACCTTC.

CDR3 loop: CASRVEAGMGYEQYF. The CDR3 region has the DNA TGTGCCAGCAGAGTCGAGGCAGGGATGGGCTACGAGCAGTACTTC. The chain couples TRBV6-5 to TRBJ2-7; D may be TRBD1 (5 bases). The V and J ends lost 6 bases and 3 bases respectively, with 18 bases between them. CDR3 length: 15 residues. Per germline, CDR1 MNHEY and CDR2 SVGAGI.